What follows are 22 T cell receptor beta chains derived from one specimen sequenced in a study of technical replicates of blood from a few donors. Sequencing was performed with immunoSEQ multiplex PCR; in TCRdb, only in-frame clones are kept and a portion is missing. The table has approximately 82,000 clones, around nine tenths seen once. Sequences were obtained from T cells isolated from PBMCs. The receptors originated from a human donor in good health.

The chain uses TRBV6-5 and TRBJ2-7, with 8 bases identical to TRBD1. CDR1 is MNHEY, CDR2 SVGAGI, per germline. The trim removed 5 bases at V and 3 bases at J, leaving 9 bases unmatched. The CDR3 extends over 15 amino acids. Written as DNA, the CDR3 is TGTGCCAGCAGTGGACCGACAGGGGTAGGCTACGAGCAGTACTTC. Translation gives CASSGPTGVGYEQYF.

This chain uses TRBV27 with TRBJ2-3, with a tentative D call TRBD2 (6 bases). The V and J ends lost 4 bases and 0 bases respectively, with 8 bases between them. CDR3 length: 14 residues. CDR1 is MNHEY and CDR2 is SMNVEV in the germline V gene (reference sequence). CDR3 DNA: TGTGCCAGCAGTTCGGGACTTAGCACAGATACGCAGTATTTT. This gives the protein CASSSGLSTDTQYF.

This clone was seen once. This chain joins TRBV4-1 and TRBJ1-2; 7 positions match TRBD1. Germline trimming cut 4 bases from V and 2 bases from J; bases unmatched to any gene: 7. Germline CDR1 and CDR2: MGHRA and YSYEKL. The CDR3 has 15 residues. Here the CDR3 DNA reads TGCGCCAGCAGCCGAGTGGGGACAGCGAACTATGGCTACACCTTC. Translating gives CASSRVGTANYGYTF.

The chain combines TRBV6-6 with TRBJ2-7; perhaps TRBD2 as D (5 bases). The CDR3 consists of 13 residues. The germline V gene has CDR1 MNHNY and CDR2 SVGAGI (reference sequence). The V gene lost 5 bases and the J gene lost 3 bases, with 11 bases spanning the gap. CDR3 bases: TGTGCCAGCAGTGATACTAGAGACTACGAGCAGTACTTC. Its translation is CASSDTRDYEQYF.

The genes are TRBV19 and TRBJ1-1; 8 nucleotides match TRBD1. This CDR3 spans 14 amino acids. Germline CDR1 is LNHDA and CDR2 is SQIVND (reference sequence). The V segment lost 4 bases and the J segment 1 base; nucleotides outside the gene matches: 2. The CDR3 sequence: CASSTDRGNTEAFF. The CDR3 region has the DNA TGTGCCAGTAGTACCGACAGGGGGAACACTGAAGCTTTCTTT. Drawing the rest from reference TRBV19 and TRBJ1-1, the complete variable domain is DGGITQSPKYLFRKEGQNVTLSCEQNLNHDAMYWYRQDPGQGLRLIYYSQIVNDFQKGDIAEGYSVSREKKESFPLTVTSAQKNPTAFYLCASSTDRGNTEAFFGQGTRLTVV.

The chain couples TRBV5-1 to TRBJ1-2, with a weak D call TRBD1 (6 bases). From germline, CDR1 is SGHRS and CDR2 YFSETQ. This CDR3 is built from 12 residues. Trimming took off 0 bases at V and 8 bases at J, with 8 bases between the two ends. CDR3 bases: TGCGCCAGCAGCTTGGGTCAGGGGGGCTACACCTTC. The encoded protein is CASSLGQGGYTF.

This clone was seen only once. The chain uses TRBV6-1 and TRBJ2-7, with TRBD2 identical over 12 bases. Per the germline V gene, CDR1 is MNHNS and CDR2 is SASEGT. The CDR3 has 16 amino acids. V shed 4 bases, J shed 2 bases, and the junction held 6 bases outside the gene matches. The CDR3 DNA sequence: TGTGCCAGCAGTGGGAGTACTAGCGGGAGGCCCTACGAGCAGTACTTC. Translating gives CASSGSTSGRPYEQYF.

The chain links TRBV25-1 to TRBJ2-3, with 8 bases lining up with TRBD2. Germline V gene sequence: CDR1 MGHDK, CDR2 SYGVNS. The V gene end was trimmed by 3 bases and the J gene end by 4 bases; junction bases not matched to a gene: 9. CDR3 length: 16 residues. CDR3 residues: CASSDGSGSWSDTQYF. Written as DNA, the CDR3 is TGTGCCAGCAGTGATGGAAGCGGGAGCTGGTCAGATACGCAGTATTTT.

Worth noting for this clone: Other DNA sequences in the same sample also yield this CDR3. This chain connects TRBV5-1 to TRBJ1-1, with D maybe TRBD1 (5 bases). Germline CDR1 and CDR2: SGHRS and YFSETQ. This CDR3 is built from 13 residues. Trimming pared 0 bases from V and 4 bases from J, leaving 7 bases between. The CDR3 region has the DNA TGCGCCAGCAGCTTGGATAGGGGCACTGAAGCTTTCTTT. It translates to CASSLDRGTEAFF.

The chain is built from TRBV5-8 and TRBJ1-4, with 10 positions matching TRBD1. Germline loops: CDR1 SGHTS, CDR2 YDEGEE. With V trimmed by 1 base and J by 6 bases, 9 bases remained unmatched. The CDR3 is made up of 17 amino acids. The CDR3 nucleotides are TGTGCCAGCAGCTTGAAGGGGTCCGGGACAGGGGATGAAAAACTGTTTTTT. Translation: CASSLKGSGTGDEKLFF.

V and J are TRBV7-9 and TRBJ2-1; tentative D call: TRBD1 (5 bases). Germline V gene sequence: CDR1 SEHNR, CDR2 FQNEAQ (reference sequence). The CDR3 has 15 amino acids. V lost 2 bases and J 6 bases, leaving 14 bases between the germline ends. CDR3 in amino acids: CASSLTGATGNEQFF. Written as DNA, the CDR3 is TGTGCCAGCAGCTTAACAGGTGCAACAGGCAATGAGCAGTTCTTC.

V is TRBV2 and J is TRBJ2-3; weak D call: TRBD2 (5 bases). In germline, CDR1 is SNHLY, CDR2 FYNNEI. The CDR3 has 14 amino acids. The ends were cut back, 4 bases at V and 1 base at J, with 9 bases in the middle. The CDR3 region is CASSGSAGTDTQYF. Written as DNA, the CDR3 is TGTGCCAGCAGTGGGTCAGCGGGCACAGATACGCAGTATTTT.

The count of this clone is one. The rearrangement links TRBV19 to TRBJ1-4; 12 nucleotides match TRBD1. The germline gives CDR1 LNHDA, CDR2 SQIVND (reference sequence). Trimming cost V 2 bases and J 3 bases; bases outside gene matches: 4. CDR3 size: 17 residues. The CDR3 spells CASSIPGQGASNEKLFF. The CDR3 DNA sequence: TGTGCCAGTAGTATACCGGGACAGGGGGCCTCTAATGAAAAACTGTTTTTT. The entire variable domain, with the rest obtained from reference TRBV19 and TRBJ1-4, is as follows: DGGITQSPKYLFRKEGQNVTLSCEQNLNHDAMYWYRQDPGQGLRLIYYSQIVNDFQKGDIAEGYSVSREKKESFPLTVTSAQKNPTAFYLCASSIPGQGASNEKLFFGSGTQLSVL.

This clone was detected once. The V call is TRBV10-1, the J call TRBJ2-2; D uncertain. The CDR3 is made up of 16 amino acids. Germline CDR1 and CDR2: WNHNN and SYGVQD (reference sequence). Trimming left V 0 bases short and J 6 bases short, with 14 bases between. The CDR3 nucleotides read TGCGCCAGCAGTGAGTCCATAGACATTGGATCCGGGGAGCTGTTTTTT. This codes for CASSESIDIGSGELFF.

V is TRBV9 and J is TRBJ2-5; D uncertain. The length of the CDR3 is 11 residues. Germline assignment: CDR1 SGDLS and CDR2 YYNGEE. Trimming pared 0 bases from V and 7 bases from J, leaving 4 bases between. The CDR3 loop reads CASSVAGTQYF. The CDR3 DNA reads TGTGCCAGCAGCGTAGCCGGGACCCAGTACTTC.

The chain has TRBV2 and TRBJ1-2; the D gene is possibly TRBD1 (5 bases). Between the trimmed V and J ends, which lost 7 bases and 4 bases, there was a span of 16 bases. The CDR3 has 14 amino acids. Germline V lookup: CDR1 SNHLY, CDR2 FYNNEI. DNA for the CDR3: TGTGCCAGCACTACGGGTTGGGGGGGCTATGGCTACACCTTC. Translated: CASTTGWGGYGYTF.

This clone was seen only once. This sequence joins TRBV28 and TRBJ2-1; the match to TRBD2 covers 7 bases. The germline CDR1 and CDR2 sequences are MDHEN and SYDVKM. This CDR3 spans 14 amino acids. V shed 8 bases and J 7 bases; nucleotides not matched to a gene: 11. CDR3 residues: CASYRGGLKNEQFF. CDR3 DNA: TGTGCCAGCTACCGGGGAGGGTTAAAGAATGAGCAGTTCTTC.

The V and J genes are TRBV10-3 and TRBJ2-6; 7 bases align to TRBD2. Germline lookup yields CDR1 ENHRY and CDR2 SYGVKD. CDR3 length equals 15 residues. Germline trimming cut 5 bases from V and 5 bases from J; bases unmatched to any gene: 6. The CDR3 DNA is TGTGCCATCAGTTCGGGGGAGGGGAGGGCCAACGTCCTGACTTTC. Its protein is CAISSGEGRANVLTF.

This chain joins TRBV5-6 and TRBJ1-4, with D unresolved. The CDR3 sequence is 12 residues long. The V gene lost 0 bases and the J gene lost 7 bases, with 4 bases spanning the gap. Germline V gene data show CDR1 as SGHDT and CDR2 as YYEEEE. The CDR3 region has the DNA TGTGCCAGCAGCTTGGGAGGTGAAAAACTGTTTTTT. Translation: CASSLGGEKLFF.

The rearrangement links TRBV11-2 to TRBJ2-3; TRBD1 might be the D (6 bases). Trimming shortened V by 1 base and J by 6 bases, and 8 bases separated the two germline ends. The CDR3 covers 13 residues. Germline assignment: CDR1 SGHAT and CDR2 FQNNGV. Written as DNA, the CDR3 is TGTGCCAGCAGCTTAGGCAGGGGTGATACGCAGTATTTT. Its translation: CASSLGRGDTQYF.

The rearrangement joins TRBV10-3 to TRBJ1-2; D is perhaps TRBD1 (5 bases). Germline V gives CDR1 ENHRY, CDR2 SYGVKD. The CDR3 length is 13 residues. Trimming stripped 0 bases from V and 7 bases from J, with 9 bases between. Here the CDR3 reads CAISESVTGGYTF. The CDR3 coding sequence is TGTGCCATCAGTGAGTCGGTTACAGGTGGCTACACCTTC.

The V call is TRBV29-1, the J call TRBJ2-1; tentatively, D is TRBD1 (6 bases). The V and J ends lost 6 bases and 0 bases respectively, with 12 bases between them. This CDR3 contains 14 residues. Germline assignment: CDR1 SQVTM and CDR2 ANQGSEA. The CDR3 DNA follows: TGCAGCGTCCCCGACAGGAGCTCCTACAATGAGCAGTTCTTC. Protein product: CSVPDRSSYNEQFF.